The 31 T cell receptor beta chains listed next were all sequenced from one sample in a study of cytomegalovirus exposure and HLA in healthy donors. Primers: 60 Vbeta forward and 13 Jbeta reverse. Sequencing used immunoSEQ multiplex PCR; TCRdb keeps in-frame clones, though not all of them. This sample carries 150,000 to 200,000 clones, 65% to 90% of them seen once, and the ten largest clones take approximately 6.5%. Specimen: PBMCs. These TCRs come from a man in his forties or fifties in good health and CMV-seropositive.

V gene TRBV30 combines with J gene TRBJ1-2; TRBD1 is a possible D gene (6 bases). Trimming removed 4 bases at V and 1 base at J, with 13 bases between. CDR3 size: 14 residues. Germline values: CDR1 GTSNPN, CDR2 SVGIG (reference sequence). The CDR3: CAWTWTDFNYGYTF. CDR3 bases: TGTGCCTGGACCTGGACAGACTTTAACTATGGCTACACCTTC.

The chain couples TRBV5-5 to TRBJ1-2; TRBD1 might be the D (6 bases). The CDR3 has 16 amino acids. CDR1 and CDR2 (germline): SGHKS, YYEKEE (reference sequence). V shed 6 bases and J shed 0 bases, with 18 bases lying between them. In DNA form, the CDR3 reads TGTGCCAGCACCTCACCCACAGGGCTCACTAACTATGGCTACACCTTC. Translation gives CASTSPTGLTNYGYTF. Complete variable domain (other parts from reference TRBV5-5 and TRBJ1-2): DAGVTQSPTHLIKTRGQQVTLRCSPISGHKSVSWYQQVLGQGPQFIFQYYEKEERGRGNFPDRFSARQFPNYSSELNVNALLLGDSALYLCASTSPTGLTNYGYTFGSGTRLTVV.

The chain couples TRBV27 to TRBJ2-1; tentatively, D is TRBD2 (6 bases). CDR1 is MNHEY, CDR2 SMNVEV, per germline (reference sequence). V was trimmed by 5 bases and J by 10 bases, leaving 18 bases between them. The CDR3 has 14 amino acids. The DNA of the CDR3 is TGTGCCAGCAGTCTTCAGCGGGTTGGGGGGGAGCAGTTCTTC. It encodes CASSLQRVGGEQFF.

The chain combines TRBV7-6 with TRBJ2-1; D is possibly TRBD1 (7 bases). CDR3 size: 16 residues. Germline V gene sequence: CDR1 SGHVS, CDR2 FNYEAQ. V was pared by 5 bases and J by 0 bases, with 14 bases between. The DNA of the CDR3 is TGTGCCAGCAGCCAGGGGGGCGGGACCTCCTACAATGAGCAGTTCTTC. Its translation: CASSQGGGTSYNEQFF.

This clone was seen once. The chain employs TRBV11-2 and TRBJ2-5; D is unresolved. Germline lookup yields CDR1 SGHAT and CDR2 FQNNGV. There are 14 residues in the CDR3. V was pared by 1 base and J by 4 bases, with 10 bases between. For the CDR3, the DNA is TGTGCCAGCAGCTTAGGTGGTCGAGGAGAGACCCAGTACTTC. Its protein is CASSLGGRGETQYF.

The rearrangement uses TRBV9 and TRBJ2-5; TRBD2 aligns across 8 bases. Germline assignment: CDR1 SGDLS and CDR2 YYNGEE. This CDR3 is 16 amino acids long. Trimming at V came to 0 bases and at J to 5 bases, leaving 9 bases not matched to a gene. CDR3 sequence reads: CASSVGGLAGKETQYF. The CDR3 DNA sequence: TGTGCCAGCAGCGTAGGGGGGTTAGCGGGGAAGGAGACCCAGTACTTC.

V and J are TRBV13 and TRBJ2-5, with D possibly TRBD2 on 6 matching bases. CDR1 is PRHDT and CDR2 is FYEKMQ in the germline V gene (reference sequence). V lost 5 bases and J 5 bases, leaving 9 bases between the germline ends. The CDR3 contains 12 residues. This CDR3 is CASSPGGETQYF. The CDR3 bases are TGTGCCAGCAGCCCCGGAGGGGAGACCCAGTACTTC.

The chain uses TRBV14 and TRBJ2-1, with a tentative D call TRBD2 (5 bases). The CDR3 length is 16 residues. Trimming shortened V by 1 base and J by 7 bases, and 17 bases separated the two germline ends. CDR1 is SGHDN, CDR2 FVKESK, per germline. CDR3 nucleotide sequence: TGTGCCAGCAGCCAAGTATCGGGATGGGATGGGAATGAGCAGTTCTTC. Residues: CASSQVSGWDGNEQFF.

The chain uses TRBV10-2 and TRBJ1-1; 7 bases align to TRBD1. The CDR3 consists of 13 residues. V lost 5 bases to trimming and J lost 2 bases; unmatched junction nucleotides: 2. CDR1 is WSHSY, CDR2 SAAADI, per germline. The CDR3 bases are TGCGCCAGCAGTTGGACAGGCAACACTGAAGCTTTCTTT. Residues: CASSWTGNTEAFF.

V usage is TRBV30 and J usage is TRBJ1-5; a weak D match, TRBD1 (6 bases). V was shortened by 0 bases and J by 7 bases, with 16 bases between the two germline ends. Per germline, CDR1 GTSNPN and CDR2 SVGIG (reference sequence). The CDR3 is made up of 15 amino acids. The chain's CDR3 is CAWSVGPGQRQPQHF. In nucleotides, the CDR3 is TGTGCCTGGAGTGTAGGTCCGGGACAAAGGCAGCCCCAGCATTTT. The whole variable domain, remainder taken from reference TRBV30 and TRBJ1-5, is SQTIHQWPATLVQPVGSPLSLECTVEGTSNPNLYWYRQAAGRGLQLLFYSVGIGQISSEVPQNLSASRPQDRQFILSSKKLLLSDSGFYLCAWSVGPGQRQPQHFGDGTRLSIL.

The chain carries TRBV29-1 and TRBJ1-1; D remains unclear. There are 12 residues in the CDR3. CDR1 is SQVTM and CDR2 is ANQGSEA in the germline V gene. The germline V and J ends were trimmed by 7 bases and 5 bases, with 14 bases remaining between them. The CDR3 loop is CSGENGGTEAFF. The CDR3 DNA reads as TGCAGCGGCGAAAACGGTGGTACTGAAGCTTTCTTT.

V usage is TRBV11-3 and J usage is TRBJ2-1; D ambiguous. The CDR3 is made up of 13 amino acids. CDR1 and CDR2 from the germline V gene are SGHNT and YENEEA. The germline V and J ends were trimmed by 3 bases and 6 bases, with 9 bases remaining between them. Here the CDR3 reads CASSLRPPNEQFF. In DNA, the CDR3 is TGTGCCAGCAGCTTGAGGCCTCCCAATGAGCAGTTCTTC. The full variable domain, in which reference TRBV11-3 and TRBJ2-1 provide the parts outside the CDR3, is EAGVVQSPRYKIIEKKQPVAFWCNPISGHNTLYWYLQNLGQGPELLIRYENEEAVDDSQLPKDRFSAERLKGVDSTLKIQPAELGDSAVYLCASSLRPPNEQFFGPGTRLTVL.

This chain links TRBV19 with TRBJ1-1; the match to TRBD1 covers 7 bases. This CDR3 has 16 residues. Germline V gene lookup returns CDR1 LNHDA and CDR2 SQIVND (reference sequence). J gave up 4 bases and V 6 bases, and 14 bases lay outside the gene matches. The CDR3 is CASSVITGVQSTEAFF. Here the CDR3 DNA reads TGTGCCAGTAGCGTTATTACAGGGGTCCAAAGCACTGAAGCTTTCTTT.

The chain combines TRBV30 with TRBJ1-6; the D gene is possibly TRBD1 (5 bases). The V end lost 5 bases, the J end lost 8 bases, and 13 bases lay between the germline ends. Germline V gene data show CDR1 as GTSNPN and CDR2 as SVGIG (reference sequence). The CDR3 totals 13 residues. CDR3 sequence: CAWGRALDSPLHF. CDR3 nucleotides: TGTGCCTGGGGCAGGGCGTTGGATTCACCCCTCCACTTT.

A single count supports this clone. DNA of the CDR3: TGTGCCAGCAGCTTAGGCCAGGGGGCGGACACCATATATTTT. Its translation is CASSLGQGADTIYF. The V and J genes are TRBV7-9 and TRBJ1-3; 8 nucleotides align to TRBD1. The CDR3 has 14 residues. In germline, CDR1 is SEHNR, CDR2 FQNEAQ (reference sequence). V lost 1 base, J lost 8 bases, and 4 bases stayed unmatched.

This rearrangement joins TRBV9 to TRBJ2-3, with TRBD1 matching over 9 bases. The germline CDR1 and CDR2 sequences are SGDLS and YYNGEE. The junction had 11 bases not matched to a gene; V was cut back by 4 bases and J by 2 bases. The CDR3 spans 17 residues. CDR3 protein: CASSPLKTGGYTDTQYF. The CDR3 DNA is TGTGCCAGCAGCCCTTTAAAGACAGGGGGTTACACAGATACGCAGTATTTT.

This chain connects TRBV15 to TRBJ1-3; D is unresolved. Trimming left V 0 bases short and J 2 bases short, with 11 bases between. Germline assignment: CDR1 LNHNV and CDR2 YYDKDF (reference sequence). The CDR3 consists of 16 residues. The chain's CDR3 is CATSRDRGIAGNTIYF. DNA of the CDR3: TGTGCCACCAGCAGAGATCGAGGTATTGCTGGAAACACCATATATTTT. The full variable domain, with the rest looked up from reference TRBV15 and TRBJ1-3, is DAMVIQNPRYQVTQFGKPVTLSCSQTLNHNVMYWYQQKSSQAPKLLFHYYDKDFNNEADTPDNFQSRRPNTSFCFLDIRSPGLGDTAMYLCATSRDRGIAGNTIYFGEGSWLTVV.

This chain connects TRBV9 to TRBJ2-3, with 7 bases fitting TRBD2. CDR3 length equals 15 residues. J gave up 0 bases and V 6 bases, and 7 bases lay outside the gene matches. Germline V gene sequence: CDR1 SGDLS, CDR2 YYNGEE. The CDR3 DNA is TGTGCCAGCAACCCTAGCGGACTTAGCACAGATACGCAGTATTTT. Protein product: CASNPSGLSTDTQYF.

For the CDR3, the DNA is TGTGCCAGCAGCTTAAACAGGGGTGAAAAACTGTTTTTT. Translating gives CASSLNRGEKLFF. The chain couples TRBV7-3 to TRBJ1-4; TRBD1 agrees at 7 bases. Germline assignment: CDR1 SGHTA and CDR2 FQGTGA. The J segment lost 7 bases and the V segment lost 1 base, leaving 0 bases of the junction unmatched. The CDR3 has 13 amino acids.

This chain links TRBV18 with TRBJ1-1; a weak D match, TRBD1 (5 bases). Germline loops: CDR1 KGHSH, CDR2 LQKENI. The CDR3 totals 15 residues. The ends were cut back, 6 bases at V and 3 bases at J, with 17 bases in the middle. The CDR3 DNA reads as TGTGCCAGCTCCTACCACGGGGGGGTCGACACTGAAGCTTTCTTT. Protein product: CASSYHGGVDTEAFF.

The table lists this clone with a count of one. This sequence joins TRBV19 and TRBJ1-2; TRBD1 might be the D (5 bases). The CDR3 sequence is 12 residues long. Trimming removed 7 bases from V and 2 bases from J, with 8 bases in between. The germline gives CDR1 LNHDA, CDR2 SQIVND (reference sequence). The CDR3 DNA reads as TGTGCCAGTAATCCAGGGAACTATGGCTACACCTTC. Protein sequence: CASNPGNYGYTF.

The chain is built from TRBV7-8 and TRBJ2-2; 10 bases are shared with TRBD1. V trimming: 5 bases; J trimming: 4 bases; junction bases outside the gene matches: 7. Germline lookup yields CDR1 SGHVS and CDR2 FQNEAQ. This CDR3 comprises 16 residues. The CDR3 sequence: CASSPSRTGGTGELFF. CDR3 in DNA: TGTGCCAGCAGCCCTTCCCGGACAGGGGGCACCGGGGAGCTGTTTTTT.

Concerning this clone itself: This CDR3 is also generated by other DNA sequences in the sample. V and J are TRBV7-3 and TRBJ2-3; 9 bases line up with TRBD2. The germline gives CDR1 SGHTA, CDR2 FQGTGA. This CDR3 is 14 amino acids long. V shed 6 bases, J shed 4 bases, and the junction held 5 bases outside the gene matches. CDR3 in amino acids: CASSLLAGSDTQYF. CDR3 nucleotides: TGTGCCAGCAGTTTACTAGCGGGCTCAGATACGCAGTATTTT.

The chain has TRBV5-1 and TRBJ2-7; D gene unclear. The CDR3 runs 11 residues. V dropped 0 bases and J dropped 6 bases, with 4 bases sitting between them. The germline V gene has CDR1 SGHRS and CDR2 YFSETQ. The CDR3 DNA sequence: TGCGCCAGCAGCTTGGGCGGCGAGCAGTACTTC. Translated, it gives CASSLGGEQYF.

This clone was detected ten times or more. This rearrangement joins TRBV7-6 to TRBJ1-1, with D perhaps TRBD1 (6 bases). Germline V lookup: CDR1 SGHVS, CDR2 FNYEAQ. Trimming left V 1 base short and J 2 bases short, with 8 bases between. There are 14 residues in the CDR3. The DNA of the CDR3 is TGTGCCAGCAGCTTAGGGGGGCCTAACACTGAAGCTTTCTTT. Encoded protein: CASSLGGPNTEAFF.

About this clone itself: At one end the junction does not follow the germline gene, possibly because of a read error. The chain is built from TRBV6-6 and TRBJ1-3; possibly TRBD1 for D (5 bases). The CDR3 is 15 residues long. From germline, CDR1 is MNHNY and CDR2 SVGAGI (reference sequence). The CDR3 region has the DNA TGTGCCAGCAGCTACTCAGAAGGGGTCGGAAACACCATATATTTT. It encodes CASSYSEGVGNTIYF.

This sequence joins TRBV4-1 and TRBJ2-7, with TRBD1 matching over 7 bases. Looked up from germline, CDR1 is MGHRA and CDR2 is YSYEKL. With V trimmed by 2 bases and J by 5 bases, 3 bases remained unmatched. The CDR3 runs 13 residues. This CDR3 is CASSQWDSNEQYF. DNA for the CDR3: TGCGCCAGCAGCCAATGGGACAGCAACGAGCAGTACTTC.

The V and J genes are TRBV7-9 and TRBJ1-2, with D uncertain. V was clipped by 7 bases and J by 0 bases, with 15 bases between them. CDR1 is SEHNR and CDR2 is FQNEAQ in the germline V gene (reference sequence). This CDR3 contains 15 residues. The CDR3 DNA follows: TGTGCCAGCACCCCCGGTGCATCTTCTAACTATGGCTACACCTTC. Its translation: CASTPGASSNYGYTF.

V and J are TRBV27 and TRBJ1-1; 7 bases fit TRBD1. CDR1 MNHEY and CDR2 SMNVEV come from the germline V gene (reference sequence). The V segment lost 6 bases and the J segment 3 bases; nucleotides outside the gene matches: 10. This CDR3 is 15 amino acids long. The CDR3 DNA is TGTGCCAGCAGCCCCCTGGGCAGGGGGGACACTGAAGCTTTCTTT. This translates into CASSPLGRGDTEAFF.

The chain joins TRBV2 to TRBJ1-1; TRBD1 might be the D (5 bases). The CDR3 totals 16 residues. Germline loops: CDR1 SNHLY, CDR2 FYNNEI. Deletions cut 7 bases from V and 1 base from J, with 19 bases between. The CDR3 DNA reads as TGTGCCAGCAAACGTGGCCAGGGTAGACAGAACACTGAAGCTTTCTTT. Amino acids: CASKRGQGRQNTEAFF.

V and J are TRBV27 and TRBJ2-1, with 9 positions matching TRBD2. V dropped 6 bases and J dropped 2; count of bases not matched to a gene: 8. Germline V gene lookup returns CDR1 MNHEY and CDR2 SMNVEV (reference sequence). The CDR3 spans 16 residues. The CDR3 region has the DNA TGTGCCAGCAGCCCTGGGGCGGGAGGGACCTACAATGAGCAGTTCTTC. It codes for CASSPGAGGTYNEQFF.